Listed below are T cell receptor beta chains from one sample, sequenced in a study of shared T cell receptors in the human thymus. Assay: immunoSEQ multiplex PCR; the TCRdb copy retains only in-frame clones and omits some. Found here are 700,000 to 750,000 clones, approximately 85% of them singletons; the top ten hold 0.008% to 0.011%. Another study also made use of these data, one on human thymus T cells.

Material for sequencing was thymocytes. All receptors derive from a girl less than two years old with a congenital heart defect. Each CDR3 is given with its conserved first and last residue. D genes are given only for firm matches. Expanded clones get a size class; other rows say once, few or many, or leave the size out.

TRBV15	16	TRBJ1-1	-	-	TGTGCCACCAGCAGAAACCCTTGGGGGCCCCCAAGAGAAGCTTTCTTT	CATSRNPWGPPREAFF
TRBV27	14	TRBJ1-2	-	TRBD1	TGTGCCAGCAGTTTGGCAGGGGGCGGCTATGGCTACACCTTC	CASSLAGGGYGYTF
TRBV19	15	TRBJ1-1	-	TRBD1	TGTGCCAGTAGTATAAGCGGACAGGGAAACACTGAAGCTTTCTTT	CASSISGQGNTEAFF
TRBV12-5	12	TRBJ2-7	-	-	TGTGCTAGTGGTCCTACAGGTAACGAGCAGTACTTC	CASGPTGNEQYF
TRBV28	16	TRBJ1-2	-	-	TGTGCCAGCAGTTCGACACTGACAGGACGCTCCTATGGCTACACCTTC	CASSSTLTGRSYGYTF
TRBV2	15	TRBJ2-3	once	-	TGTGCCAGCAGTGCTGGCGGAAAGGGGACAGATACGCAGTATTTT	CASSAGGKGTDTQYF
TRBV11-1	15	TRBJ1-3	-	-	TGTGCCAGCAGCTTAGAAGGGGCGCTTGGAAACACCATATATTTT	CASSLEGALGNTIYF
TRBV6-1	14	TRBJ1-1	-	-	TGTGCCAGCAGTGAAGAAGGGGAAGGGACTGAAGCTTTCTTT	CASSEEGEGTEAFF
TRBV5-1	17	TRBJ1-1	-	TRBD1	TGCGCCAGCAGCTTGGTCGGGGGCCGACAGGGTCCCCCTGAAGCTTTCTTT	CASSLVGGRQGPPEAFF
TRBV5-1	14	TRBJ1-2	-	TRBD1	TGCGCCAGCAGACGTGACAGGGGGGCTCCGGGCTACACCTTC	CASRRDRGAPGYTF
TRBV4-1	14	TRBJ1-2	-	TRBD1	TGCGCCAGCAGCCAAGAGGAGTCAGGGGGCGGCTACACCTTC	CASSQEESGGGYTF
TRBV11-2	15	TRBJ1-4	-	TRBD1	TGTGCCAGCAGCTTCCGGGACAGGATTAATGAAAAACTGTTTTTT	CASSFRDRINEKLFF
TRBV5-1	17	TRBJ2-2	-	TRBD2	TGCGCCAGCAGCTTGGGCCGGGGGGGCCCGAACACCGGGGAGCTGTTTTTT	CASSLGRGGPNTGELFF
TRBV5-1	14	TRBJ1-1	-	-	TGCGCCAGCAGCTTGGGCAGGCCTAACACTGAAGCTTTCTTT	CASSLGRPNTEAFF
TRBV2	21	TRBJ2-7	-	-	TGTGCCAGCAGTCATAGACGGGCAGAAGGACAGAGAGAACTCAGCTCCTACGAGCAGTACTTC	CASSHRRAEGQRELSSYEQYF
TRBV28	14	TRBJ2-3	-	TRBD2	TGTGCCAGCAGGACGAGCGGGGGAAAGGATACGCAGTATTTT	CASRTSGGKDTQYF
TRBV28	15	TRBJ2-7	-	-	TGTGCCAGCAGACCAGACAGGACCTCAGTGGTAGAGCAGTACTTC	CASRPDRTSVVEQYF
TRBV5-4	14	TRBJ2-7	-	TRBD1	TGTGCCAGCAGCACCGGTGACAGGGCCCACGAGCAGTACTTC	CASSTGDRAHEQYF
TRBV27	16	TRBJ2-2	-	TRBD2	TGTGCCAGCAGCCCAACTAGCGGGGGTTTGACCGGGGAGCTGTTTTTT	CASSPTSGGLTGELFF
TRBV4-1	19	TRBJ2-5	-	-	TGCGCCAGCAGCCAAGATCTGGAGTTAGGGACTCGACGACAAGAGACCCAGTACTTC	CASSQDLELGTRRQETQYF
TRBV9	16	TRBJ1-1	-	TRBD1	TGTGCCAGCAGCGTACCGGGACAGGAACCGAACACTGAAGCTTTCTTT	CASSVPGQEPNTEAFF
TRBV4-3	16	TRBJ2-7	-	TRBD2	TGCGCCAGCAGCCAAGATGGGGGGGGTTCTTCCTACGAGCAGTACTTC	CASSQDGGGSSYEQYF
TRBV5-8	20	TRBJ2-3	-	-	TGTGCCAGCAGCCCAGACACCGAATTTCCCTATTCGGATAGCACAGATACGCAGTATTTT	CASSPDTEFPYSDSTDTQYF
TRBV13	23	TRBJ1-2	-	TRBD1	TGTGCCAGCAGCTCCTCTGAACTTAGAGGTTGGACAGGGCAGCTCCAGCCCAACTATGGCTACACCTTC	CASSSSELRGWTGQLQPNYGYTF
TRBV10-1	18	TRBJ2-3	-	TRBD1	TGCGCCAGCAGTGAGTCGGGGGGTCGGACAGGGGATAGGGATACGCAGTATTTT	CASSESGGRTGDRDTQYF
TRBV28	14	TRBJ2-7	-	-	TGTGCCAGCAGTCTGCAGGGGTCATCCTACGAGCAGTACTTC	CASSLQGSSYEQYF